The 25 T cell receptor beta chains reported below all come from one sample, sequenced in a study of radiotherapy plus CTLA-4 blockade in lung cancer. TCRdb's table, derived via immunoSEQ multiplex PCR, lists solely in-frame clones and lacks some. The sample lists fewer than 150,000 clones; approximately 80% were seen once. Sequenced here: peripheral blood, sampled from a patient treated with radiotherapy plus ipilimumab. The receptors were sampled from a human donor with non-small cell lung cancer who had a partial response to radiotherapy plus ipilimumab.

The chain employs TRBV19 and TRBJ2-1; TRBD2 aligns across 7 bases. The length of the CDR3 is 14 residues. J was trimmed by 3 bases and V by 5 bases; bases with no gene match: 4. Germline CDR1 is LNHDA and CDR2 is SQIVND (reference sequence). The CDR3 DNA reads TGTGCCAGTAGTCAATTAGCGGGCTACAATGAGCAGTTCTTC. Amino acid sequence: CASSQLAGYNEQFF.

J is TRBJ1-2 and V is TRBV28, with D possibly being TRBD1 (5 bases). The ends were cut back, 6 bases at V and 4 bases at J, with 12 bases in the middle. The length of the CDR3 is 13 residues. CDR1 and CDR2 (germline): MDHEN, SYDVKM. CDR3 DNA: TGTGCCAGCAGCCTCGGACACATCTATGGCTACACCTTC. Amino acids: CASSLGHIYGYTF.

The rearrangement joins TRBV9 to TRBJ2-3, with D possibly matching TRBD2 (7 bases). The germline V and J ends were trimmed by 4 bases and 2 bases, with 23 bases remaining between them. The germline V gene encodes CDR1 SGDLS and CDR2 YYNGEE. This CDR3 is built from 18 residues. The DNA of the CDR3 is TGTGCCAGCAGCTTCAGTAGTGGGAGGGGGGGTGACACAGATACGCAGTATTTT. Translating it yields CASSFSSGRGGDTDTQYF.

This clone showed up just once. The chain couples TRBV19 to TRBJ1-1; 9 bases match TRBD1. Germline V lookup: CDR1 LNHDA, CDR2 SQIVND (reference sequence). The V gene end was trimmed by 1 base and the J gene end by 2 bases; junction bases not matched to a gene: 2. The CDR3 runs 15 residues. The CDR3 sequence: CASSIADRGNTEAFF. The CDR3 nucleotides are TGTGCCAGTAGTATAGCGGACAGGGGTAACACTGAAGCTTTCTTT.

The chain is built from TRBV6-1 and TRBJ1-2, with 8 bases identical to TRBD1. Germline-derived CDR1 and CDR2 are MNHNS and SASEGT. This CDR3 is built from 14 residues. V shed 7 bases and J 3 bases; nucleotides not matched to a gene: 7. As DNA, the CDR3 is TGTGCCAGCATCGGCCTACAGGGGGACTATGGCTACACCTTC. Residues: CASIGLQGDYGYTF.

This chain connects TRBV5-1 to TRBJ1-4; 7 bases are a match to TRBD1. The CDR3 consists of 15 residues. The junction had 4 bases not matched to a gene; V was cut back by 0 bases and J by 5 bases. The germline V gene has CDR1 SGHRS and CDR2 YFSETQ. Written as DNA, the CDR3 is TGCGCCAGCAGCTTGGGGGGGACAGAAAATGAAAAACTGTTTTTT. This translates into CASSLGGTENEKLFF.

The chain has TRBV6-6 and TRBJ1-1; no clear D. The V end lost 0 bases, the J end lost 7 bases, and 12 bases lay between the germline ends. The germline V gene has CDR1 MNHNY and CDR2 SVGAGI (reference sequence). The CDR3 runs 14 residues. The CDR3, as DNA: TGTGCCAGCAGTTACTCGACCCGGGAAAGTGAAGCTTTCTTT. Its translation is CASSYSTRESEAFF.

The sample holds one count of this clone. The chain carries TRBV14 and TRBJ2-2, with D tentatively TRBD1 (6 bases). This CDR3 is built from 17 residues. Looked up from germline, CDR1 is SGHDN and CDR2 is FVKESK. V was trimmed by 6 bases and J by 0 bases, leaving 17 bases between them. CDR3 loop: CASRNSRDTTNTGELFF. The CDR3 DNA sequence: TGTGCCAGCAGGAACTCCCGGGACACAACGAACACCGGGGAGCTGTTTTTT.

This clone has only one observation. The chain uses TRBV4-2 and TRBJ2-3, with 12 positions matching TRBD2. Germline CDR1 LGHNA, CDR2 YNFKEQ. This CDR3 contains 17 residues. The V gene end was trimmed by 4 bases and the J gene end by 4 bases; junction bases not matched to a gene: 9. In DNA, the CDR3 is TGTGCCAGCAGCCGTAGACTAGCGGGAGAGTCAGCAGATACGCAGTATTTT. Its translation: CASSRRLAGESADTQYF.

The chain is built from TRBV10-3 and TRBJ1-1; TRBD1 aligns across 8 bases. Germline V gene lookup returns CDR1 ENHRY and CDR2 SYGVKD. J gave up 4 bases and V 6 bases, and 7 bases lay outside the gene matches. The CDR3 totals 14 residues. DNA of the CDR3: TGTGCCATCAGCCCGGGACAGGCGGGCACTGAAGCTTTCTTT. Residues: CAISPGQAGTEAFF.

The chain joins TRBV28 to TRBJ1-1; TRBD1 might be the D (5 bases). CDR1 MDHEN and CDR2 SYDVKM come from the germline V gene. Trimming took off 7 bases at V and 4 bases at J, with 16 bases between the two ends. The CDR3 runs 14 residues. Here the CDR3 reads CASMGLRLSTEAFF. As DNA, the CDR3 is TGTGCCAGCATGGGGCTAAGATTGAGCACTGAAGCTTTCTTT.

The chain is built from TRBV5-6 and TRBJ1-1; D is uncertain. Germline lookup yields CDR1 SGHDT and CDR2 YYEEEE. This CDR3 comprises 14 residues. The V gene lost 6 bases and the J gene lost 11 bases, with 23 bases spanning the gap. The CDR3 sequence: CASTLGVGHGGAFF. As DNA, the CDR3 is TGTGCCAGCACCCTGGGTGTGGGCCACGGTGGGGCTTTCTTT.

The CDR3 region is CASRITGGAKPQHF. The CDR3 bases are TGTGCCAGCAGGATAACAGGGGGTGCGAAGCCCCAGCATTTT. The chain employs TRBV2 and TRBJ1-5, with 8 bases that match TRBD1. This CDR3 spans 14 amino acids. The junction had 9 bases not matched to a gene; V was cut back by 6 bases and J by 8 bases. Germline lookup yields CDR1 SNHLY and CDR2 FYNNEI.

This CDR3 reads CASADISSNQPQHF. The CDR3 DNA follows: TGTGCCAGCGCGGACATTTCTAGCAATCAGCCCCAGCATTTT. The chain has TRBV27 and TRBJ1-5; D perhaps matches TRBD1 (5 bases). The CDR3 sequence is 14 residues long. Germline V gene lookup returns CDR1 MNHEY and CDR2 SMNVEV (reference sequence). Trimming took off 8 bases at V and 0 bases at J, with 11 bases between the two ends.

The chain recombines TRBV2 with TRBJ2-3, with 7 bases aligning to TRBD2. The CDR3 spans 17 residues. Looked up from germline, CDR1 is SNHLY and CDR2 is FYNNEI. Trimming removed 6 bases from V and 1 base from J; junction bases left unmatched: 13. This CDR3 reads CASRTWKSGTGTDTQYF. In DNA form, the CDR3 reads TGTGCCAGCAGGACCTGGAAAAGCGGGACTGGCACAGATACGCAGTATTTT.

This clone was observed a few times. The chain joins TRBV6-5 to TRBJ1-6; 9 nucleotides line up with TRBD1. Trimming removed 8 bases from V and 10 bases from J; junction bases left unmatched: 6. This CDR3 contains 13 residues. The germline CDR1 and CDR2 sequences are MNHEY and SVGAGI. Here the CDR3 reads CASGQGRGSPLHF. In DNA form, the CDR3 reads TGTGCCAGCGGACAGGGGCGAGGATCACCCCTCCACTTT.

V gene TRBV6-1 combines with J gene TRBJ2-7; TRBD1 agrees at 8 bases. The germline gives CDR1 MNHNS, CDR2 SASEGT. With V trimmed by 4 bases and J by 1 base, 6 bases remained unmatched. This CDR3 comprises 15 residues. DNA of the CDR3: TGTGCCAGCAGTGGGGTGCGGACAGGGTCCTACGAGCAGTACTTC. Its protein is CASSGVRTGSYEQYF.

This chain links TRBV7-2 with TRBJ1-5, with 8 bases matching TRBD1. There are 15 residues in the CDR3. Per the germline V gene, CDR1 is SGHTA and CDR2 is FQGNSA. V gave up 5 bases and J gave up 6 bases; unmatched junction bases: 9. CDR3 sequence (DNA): TGTGCCAGCAGCCTGGTACAGGGGGTTATTCAGCCCCAGCATTTT. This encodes CASSLVQGVIQPQHF.

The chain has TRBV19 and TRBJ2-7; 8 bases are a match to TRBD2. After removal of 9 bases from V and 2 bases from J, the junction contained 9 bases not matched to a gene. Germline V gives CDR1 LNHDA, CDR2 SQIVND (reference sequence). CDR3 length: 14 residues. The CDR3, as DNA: TGTGCCAGCTCCCCTGGAGCGGGAGCCTACGAGCAGTACTTC. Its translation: CASSPGAGAYEQYF.

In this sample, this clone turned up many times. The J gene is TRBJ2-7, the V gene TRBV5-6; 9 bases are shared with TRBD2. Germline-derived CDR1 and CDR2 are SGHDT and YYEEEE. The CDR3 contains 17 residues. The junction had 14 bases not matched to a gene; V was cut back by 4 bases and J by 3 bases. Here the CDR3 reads CASSPRLAVALGYEQYF. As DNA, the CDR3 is TGTGCCAGCAGCCCCAGACTAGCGGTAGCCCTAGGCTACGAGCAGTACTTC.

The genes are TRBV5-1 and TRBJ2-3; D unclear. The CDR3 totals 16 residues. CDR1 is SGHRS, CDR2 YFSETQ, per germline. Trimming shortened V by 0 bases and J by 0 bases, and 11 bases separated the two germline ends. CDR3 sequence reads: CASSLEPTPSTDTQYF. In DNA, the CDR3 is TGCGCCAGCAGCTTGGAGCCTACCCCTAGCACAGATACGCAGTATTTT.

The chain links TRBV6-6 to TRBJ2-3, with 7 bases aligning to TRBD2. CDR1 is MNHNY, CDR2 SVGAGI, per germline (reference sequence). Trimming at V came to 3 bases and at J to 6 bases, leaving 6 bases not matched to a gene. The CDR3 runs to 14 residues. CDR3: CASSYHVRGDTQYF. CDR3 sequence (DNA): TGTGCCAGCAGTTATCATGTGCGGGGGGATACGCAGTATTTT.

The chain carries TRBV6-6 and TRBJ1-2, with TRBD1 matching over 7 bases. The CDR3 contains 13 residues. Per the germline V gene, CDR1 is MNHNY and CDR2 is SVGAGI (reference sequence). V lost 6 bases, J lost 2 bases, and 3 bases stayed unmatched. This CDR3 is CASSQTGNYGYTF. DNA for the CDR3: TGTGCCAGCAGCCAGACAGGGAACTATGGCTACACCTTC.

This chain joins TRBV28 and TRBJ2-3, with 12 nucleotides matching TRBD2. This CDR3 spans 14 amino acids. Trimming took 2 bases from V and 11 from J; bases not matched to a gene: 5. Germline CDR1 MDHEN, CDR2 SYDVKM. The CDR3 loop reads CASSLGTSGRRQYF. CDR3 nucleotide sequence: TGTGCCAGCAGTTTAGGCACTAGCGGGAGGAGGCAGTATTTT.

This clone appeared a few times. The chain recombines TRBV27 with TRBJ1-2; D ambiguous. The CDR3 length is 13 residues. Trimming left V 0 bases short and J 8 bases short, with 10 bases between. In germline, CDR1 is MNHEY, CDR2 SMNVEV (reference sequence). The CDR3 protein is CASSLSSQRGYTF. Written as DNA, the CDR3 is TGTGCCAGCAGTTTATCGTCCCAGAGGGGCTACACCTTC.